Listed below are T cell receptor beta chains from one sample, sequenced in a study of technical replicates of blood from a few donors. Sequenced by immunoSEQ multiplex PCR; TCRdb stores in-frame clones only, minus some. This sample has 15,000 or so clones; 65% to 90% occur once, and the top ten carry roughly an eighth. The sequenced sample was PBMCs. The receptors stem from a human donor in good health. Both conserved end residues are part of each CDR3. Fields, in order: J gene, V gene, D gene, clone size, CDR3 DNA, CDR3 protein. D genes are given only for firm matches. Some rows mark clone size as missing; the rest say once, few, many or name a class of expanded clone.

j_call: TRBJ2-3; v_call: TRBV5-1; d_call: TRBD2; clone_size: once; cdr3_nt: TGCGCCAGCAGCTTACTAGCGGAAGCAGATACGCAGTATTTT; cdr3_aa: CASSLLAEADTQYF
j_call: TRBJ2-3; v_call: TRBV10-1; d_call: TRBD2; clone_size: .; cdr3_nt: TGCGCCAGCAGTGAAGAGGGAGGGCTGGGTTATACGCAGTATTTT; cdr3_aa: CASSEEGGLGYTQYF
j_call: TRBJ1-2; v_call: TRBV27; d_call: TRBD1; clone_size: .; cdr3_nt: TGTGCCAGCAGCCTGACAGGGGTTGGCTATGGCTACACCTTC; cdr3_aa: CASSLTGVGYGYTF
j_call: TRBJ1-2; v_call: TRBV28; d_call: .; clone_size: .; cdr3_nt: TGTGCCAGCAGTGAGGCCATGAGCATCGGCTACACCTTC; cdr3_aa: CASSEAMSIGYTF
j_call: TRBJ1-2; v_call: TRBV2; d_call: TRBD1; clone_size: few; cdr3_nt: TGTGCCAGCAGTGAAGAGGGACAGGGCTTTGGCTACACCTTC; cdr3_aa: CASSEEGQGFGYTF
j_call: TRBJ2-5; v_call: TRBV2; d_call: TRBD1; clone_size: .; cdr3_nt: TGTGCCAGCAGTGATGGGACAGAACAAGAGACCCAGTACTTC; cdr3_aa: CASSDGTEQETQYF
j_call: TRBJ2-5; v_call: TRBV19; d_call: .; clone_size: .; cdr3_nt: TGTGCCAGTAGTATAGACAGGAAAGAGACCCAGTACTTC; cdr3_aa: CASSIDRKETQYF
j_call: TRBJ2-7; v_call: TRBV5-1; d_call: TRBD1; clone_size: .; cdr3_nt: TGCGCCAGCAGCGTTGCTCCGGGACAGGGTTACCAGCAGTACTTC; cdr3_aa: CASSVAPGQGYQQYF
j_call: TRBJ2-7; v_call: TRBV6-1; d_call: .; clone_size: few; cdr3_nt: TGTGCCAGCAGTGAAGACCACGGAGGGTGGGACGAGCAGTACTTC; cdr3_aa: CASSEDHGGWDEQYF
j_call: TRBJ1-1; v_call: TRBV6-1; d_call: .; clone_size: .; cdr3_nt: TGTGCCAGCACTACGGGACAGAACACTGAAGCTTTCTTT; cdr3_aa: CASTTGQNTEAFF
j_call: TRBJ2-1; v_call: TRBV5-4; d_call: .; clone_size: .; cdr3_nt: TGTGCCAGCAGCCAAGGACGGGACTCCTACAATGAGCAGTTCTTC; cdr3_aa: CASSQGRDSYNEQFF
j_call: TRBJ1-1; v_call: TRBV5-1; d_call: .; clone_size: .; cdr3_nt: TGCGCCAGCAGCTTGGAGCTAGTAGGGAACACTGAAGCTTTCTTT; cdr3_aa: CASSLELVGNTEAFF
j_call: TRBJ1-1; v_call: TRBV6-1; d_call: TRBD1; clone_size: .; cdr3_nt: TGTGCCAGCAGTGCGATACAGGGGTCCACTGAAGCTTTCTTT; cdr3_aa: CASSAIQGSTEAFF
j_call: TRBJ1-3; v_call: TRBV30; d_call: TRBD1; clone_size: .; cdr3_nt: TGTGCCTGGAGCGGGGACAGGACAGCCTCTGGAAACACCATATATTTT; cdr3_aa: CAWSGDRTASGNTIYF
j_call: TRBJ2-7; v_call: TRBV30; d_call: .; clone_size: .; cdr3_nt: TGTGCCTGGAGTGTAACGGTCTCGAAGCAGTACTTC; cdr3_aa: CAWSVTVSKQYF
j_call: TRBJ2-3; v_call: TRBV18; d_call: .; clone_size: .; cdr3_nt: TGTGCCAGCTCACCGAATAGCGGAGATACGCAGTATTTT; cdr3_aa: CASSPNSGDTQYF
j_call: TRBJ1-4; v_call: TRBV18; d_call: .; clone_size: .; cdr3_nt: TGTGCCAGCTCTCCAAGCGAGGCAGCAACTAATGAAAAACTGTTTTTT; cdr3_aa: CASSPSEAATNEKLFF
j_call: TRBJ2-7; v_call: TRBV7-9; d_call: TRBD1; clone_size: once; cdr3_nt: TGTGCCAGCAGCTACCGGGACAGGGTCGACGAGCAGTACTTC; cdr3_aa: CASSYRDRVDEQYF
j_call: TRBJ1-1; v_call: TRBV19; d_call: .; clone_size: few; cdr3_nt: TGTGCCAGTACCATAGGTCGGGGGTTGGGTGAAGCTTTCTTT; cdr3_aa: CASTIGRGLGEAFF